The clone carrying this T cell receptor beta chain was observed a handful of times. The data were obtained in a study of blood T cell repertoires in COVID-19. The wider study: Specimens from acute and convalescent COVID-19 originated in the United States, Italy and Spain. The cDNA or gDNA used as material had been derived from T cells, B-cell-depleted T cells, or PBMCs.

TCRdb keeps only in-frame clones here, not all; method: immunoSEQ multiplex PCR. The table has 50,000 or so clones, around three quarters seen once; the top ten hold roughly 25%. The trim removed 8 bases at V and 7 bases at J, leaving 5 bases unmatched. CDR1 and CDR2 from the germline V gene are LNHDA and SQIVND (reference sequence). The CDR3 loop spans 13 amino acids. Sequencing input: peripheral blood. The chain combines TRBV19 with TRBJ1-6; TRBD1 aligns across 7 bases. This receptor was obtained from a man aged 70-80 years with acute or convalescent COVID-19. The DNA of the CDR3 is TGTGCCAGTGGACAGGTCGACAATTCACCCCTCCACTTT. Encoded protein: CASGQVDNSPLHF.